These 22 T cell receptor beta chains came from one sample sequenced in a study of blood T cell repertoires in COVID-19. Sequenced by immunoSEQ multiplex PCR; TCRdb stores in-frame clones only, minus some. The sample holds approximately 260,000 clones; nearly 90% are singletons and the top ten take 2.1%. The sequenced sample was peripheral blood. The receptors were gathered from a woman aged 55-69 years with COVID-19, enrolled during active disease.

V is TRBV6-5 and J is TRBJ1-2, with 7 bases aligning to TRBD1. The germline CDR1 and CDR2 sequences are MNHEY and SVGAGI. V shed 11 bases, J shed 4 bases, and the junction held 10 bases outside the gene matches. This CDR3 region has 13 residues. CDR3 DNA: TGTGCCGCCCAGGGGGGCGAACTCTATGGCTACACCTTC. It is translated as CAAQGGELYGYTF.

This chain links TRBV20-1 with TRBJ2-7; unclear D gene. Germline CDR1 is DFQATT and CDR2 is SNEGSKA (reference sequence). The CDR3 contains 12 residues. The V end was cut by 3 bases, the J end by 0 bases, with 6 bases between. The CDR3 spells CSASAGSYEQYF. CDR3 nucleotide sequence: TGCAGTGCTAGTGCAGGCTCCTACGAGCAGTACTTC.

J is TRBJ1-5 and V is TRBV5-6, with D tentatively TRBD1 (6 bases). V lost 2 bases and J 0 bases, leaving 15 bases between the germline ends. The germline CDR1 and CDR2 sequences are SGHDT and YYEEEE. The CDR3 covers 17 residues. The CDR3 protein is CASSFRTDRYSNQPQHF. The CDR3 nucleotides read TGTGCCAGCAGCTTTAGGACAGACCGATATAGCAATCAGCCCCAGCATTTT.

This clone was seen a single time. The rearrangement uses TRBV6-1 and TRBJ2-7; the D is unclear. The V end lost 10 bases, the J end lost 0 bases, and 13 bases lay between the germline ends. The CDR3 totals 13 residues. CDR1 MNHNS and CDR2 SASEGT come from the germline V gene. Written as DNA, the CDR3 is TGTGCCACCCAGGTTTCCCCCTCCTACGAGCAGTACTTC. Translated: CATQVSPSYEQYF.

V gene TRBV21-1 combines with J gene TRBJ1-1; the table's D gene call, TRBD1, was not cross checked with the DNA. TRBV21-1 is a recognized pseudogene. This CDR3 has 15 amino acids. As DNA, the CDR3 is TGTGCCAGCAGCCCGGGACAGGGTATGTGCACTGAAGCTTTCTTT. It encodes CASSPGQGMCTEAFF.

The V gene is TRBV11-2, the J gene TRBJ1-6; 9 nucleotides line up with TRBD1. The ends lost 1 base at V and 8 bases at J; junction bases unmatched: 9. This CDR3 contains 17 residues. Germline CDR1 reads SGHAT; CDR2 reads FQNNGV. The CDR3 region has the DNA TGTGCCAGCAGCTTAGGCTCCCGGACAGGGGCAGATTCACCCCTCCACTTT. This gives the protein CASSLGSRTGADSPLHF.

In regard to this clone: No conserved phenylalanine or tryptophan is present at the end of the CDR3, so a read error is the likely explanation. The chain links TRBV5-8 to TRBJ1-6; 10 bases fit TRBD1. Unmatched junction bases numbered 11, after V lost 7 bases and J lost 10 bases. The CDR3 is 15 amino acids. The germline gives CDR1 SGHTS, CDR2 YDEGEE. Written as DNA, the CDR3 is TGTGCCAGCTACCCCGGGGACAGGGGCTACTCACCCCTCCACCTT. Translated, it gives CASYPGDRGYSPLHL.

The chain uses TRBV6-5 and TRBJ1-5; D unclear. This CDR3 region has 15 residues. V lost 0 bases and J lost 1, with 7 bases in between. Germline lookup yields CDR1 MNHEY and CDR2 SVGAGI. Here the CDR3 DNA reads TGTGCCAGCAGTTACTCGGGGAGAAGCAATCAGCCCCAGCATTTT. It translates to CASSYSGRSNQPQHF.

V gene TRBV9 combines with J gene TRBJ1-2; no definite D call. The CDR3 contains 15 residues. The ends were cut back, 0 bases at V and 0 bases at J, with 9 bases in the middle. Germline loops: CDR1 SGDLS, CDR2 YYNGEE. The CDR3 region has the DNA TGTGCCAGCAGCGTAGGCCAGGAGGCTAACTATGGCTACACCTTC. It is translated as CASSVGQEANYGYTF.

J is TRBJ2-7 and V is TRBV11-2; the match to TRBD1 covers 8 bases. Germline V gene data show CDR1 as SGHAT and CDR2 as FQNNGV. The V segment lost 5 bases and the J segment 5 bases; nucleotides outside the gene matches: 11. The CDR3 runs to 15 residues. This CDR3 is CASSGKGQVMHEQYF. The CDR3 nucleotides read TGTGCCAGCAGCGGTAAGGGACAGGTGATGCACGAGCAGTACTTC.

V is TRBV6-5 and J is TRBJ1-1; 8 positions agree with TRBD1. Germline values: CDR1 MNHEY, CDR2 SVGAGI. J was trimmed by 5 bases and V by 5 bases; bases with no gene match: 10. The CDR3 totals 15 residues. CDR3 protein: CASSPLQGAGTEAFF. The CDR3, as DNA: TGTGCCAGCAGTCCGCTTCAGGGGGCTGGTACTGAAGCTTTCTTT.

V gene TRBV7-3 combines with J gene TRBJ2-1, with D perhaps matching TRBD1 (6 bases). V was pared by 5 bases and J by 4 bases, with 18 bases between. Germline CDR1 is SGHTA and CDR2 is FQGTGA. This CDR3 has 16 residues. The CDR3 DNA reads TGTGCCAGCAGCCTCAGAGGGGACATAATTTACAATGAGCAGTTCTTC. Amino acid sequence: CASSLRGDIIYNEQFF.

The chain combines TRBV4-1 with TRBJ2-2; D not certain. Germline V gives CDR1 MGHRA, CDR2 YSYEKL. The CDR3 runs 15 residues. The V gene lost 2 bases and the J gene lost 5 bases, with 12 bases spanning the gap. CDR3 in amino acids: CASSQIGGPTGELFF. The CDR3 bases are TGCGCCAGCAGCCAAATCGGTGGGCCGACCGGGGAGCTGTTTTTT.

V is TRBV7-8 and J is TRBJ1-1, with D maybe TRBD1 (6 bases). Per germline, CDR1 SGHVS and CDR2 FQNEAQ. This CDR3 is 14 amino acids long. V was pared by 7 bases and J by 5 bases, with 17 bases between. CDR3 DNA sequence: TGTGCCAGCACCCCCTTGGGGGCGAAGACTGAAGCTTTCTTT. This translates into CASTPLGAKTEAFF.

This chain links TRBV7-2 with TRBJ1-6; D gene uncertain. The V gene lost 2 bases and the J gene lost 8 bases, with 13 bases spanning the gap. Per the germline V gene, CDR1 is SGHTA and CDR2 is FQGNSA. This CDR3 spans 15 amino acids. CDR3 in DNA: TGTGCCAGCAGCTTAAATGGGCAATCACATTCACCCCTCCACTTT. Encoded protein: CASSLNGQSHSPLHF.

V and J are TRBV11-2 and TRBJ1-2; 7 nucleotides line up with TRBD1. The CDR3 totals 14 residues. With 0 bases clipped from V and 8 bases from J, the junction kept 6 bases outside the gene matches. The germline V gene has CDR1 SGHAT and CDR2 FQNNGV. CDR3 DNA: TGTGCCAGCAGCTTAGAAGAACAGGGGATCGGCTACACCTTC. Encoded protein: CASSLEEQGIGYTF.

The chain uses TRBV10-2 and TRBJ1-4; D uncertain. The CDR3 loop spans 14 amino acids. Germline loops: CDR1 WSHSY, CDR2 SAAADI. The germline V and J ends were trimmed by 8 bases and 7 bases, with 17 bases remaining between them. The CDR3 bases are TGCGCCAGCCATACGGCGCGGATCGGTGAAAAACTGTTTTTT. This sequence encodes CASHTARIGEKLFF.

V is TRBV27 and J is TRBJ1-6; 9 nucleotides line up with TRBD1. V shed 6 bases, J shed 7 bases, and the junction held 7 bases outside the gene matches. Germline V gene sequence: CDR1 MNHEY, CDR2 SMNVEV (reference sequence). The CDR3 consists of 15 residues. CDR3 in amino acids: CASSQRGQGNSPLHF. CDR3 bases: TGTGCCAGCAGCCAGAGGGGACAGGGCAATTCACCCCTCCACTTT.

The V and J genes are TRBV6-1 and TRBJ1-5, with unresolved D. The CDR3 is made up of 16 amino acids. Germline-derived CDR1 and CDR2 are MNHNS and SASEGT. The ends were cut back, 4 bases at V and 4 bases at J, with 17 bases in the middle. The DNA of the CDR3 is TGTGCCAGCAGTGCACCAAACAAGGGCGGGAATCAGCCCCAGCATTTT. Encoded protein: CASSAPNKGGNQPQHF.

V and J are TRBV5-4 and TRBJ1-2; the D gene is possibly TRBD1 (5 bases). Germline values: CDR1 SGHNT, CDR2 YYREEE (reference sequence). This CDR3 has 12 residues. Trimming took off 4 bases at V and 3 bases at J, with 7 bases between the two ends. CDR3: CASSKGYYGYTF. CDR3 DNA sequence: TGTGCCAGCAGCAAGGGGTACTATGGCTACACCTTC. Drawing the rest from reference TRBV5-4 and TRBJ1-2, the complete variable domain is ETGVTQSPTHLIKTRGQQVTLRCSSQSGHNTVSWYQQALGQGPQFIFQYYREEENGRGNFPPRFSGLQFPNYSSELNVNALELDDSALYLCASSKGYYGYTFGSGTRLTVV.

This clone was seen only once. The chain joins TRBV19 to TRBJ1-1; D not resolved. CDR3 size: 13 residues. From germline, CDR1 is LNHDA and CDR2 SQIVND (reference sequence). Trimming cost V 5 bases and J 4 bases, with 11 bases left between them. The CDR3 DNA sequence: TGTGCCAGTAGTTATACCGGGAGCACTGAAGCTTTCTTT. It codes for CASSYTGSTEAFF.

The chain employs TRBV28 and TRBJ1-4; D unclear. V was pared by 4 bases and J by 7 bases, with 13 bases between. The germline V gene has CDR1 MDHEN and CDR2 SYDVKM. The CDR3 has 14 residues. The CDR3 here is CASSSRWEGEKLFF. The CDR3 DNA is TGTGCCAGCAGTTCGAGATGGGAGGGTGAAAAACTGTTTTTT.